The source of this T cell receptor (beta chain) is a study of blood T cell repertoires in COVID-19. Clones were sequenced by immunoSEQ multiplex PCR, and TCRdb holds only the in-frame ones, with some missing. The data hold around 86,000 clones, with 70% to 85% observed a single time. There are 15 residues in the CDR3. The germline CDR1 and CDR2 sequences are SGHRS and YFSETQ. The V gene end was trimmed by 7 bases and the J gene end by 4 bases; junction bases not matched to a gene: 8. The chain has TRBV5-1 and TRBJ1-6, with 7 bases identical to TRBD1. The material sequenced was peripheral blood. The source is a human donor in a cohort sampled during active COVID-19. CDR3 DNA: TGCGCCAGCGGCGCCGGGACAGCGTATAATTCACCCCTCCACTTT. Translated, it gives CASGAGTAYNSPLHF.